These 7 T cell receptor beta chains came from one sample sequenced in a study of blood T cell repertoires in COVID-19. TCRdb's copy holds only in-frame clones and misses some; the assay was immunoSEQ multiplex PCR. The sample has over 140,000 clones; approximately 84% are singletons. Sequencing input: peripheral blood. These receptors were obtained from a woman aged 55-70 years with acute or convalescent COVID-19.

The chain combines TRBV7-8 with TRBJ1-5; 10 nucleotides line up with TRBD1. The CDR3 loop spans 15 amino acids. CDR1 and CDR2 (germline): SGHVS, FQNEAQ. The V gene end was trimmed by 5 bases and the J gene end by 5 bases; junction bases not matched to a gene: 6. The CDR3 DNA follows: TGTGCCAGCAGCCCCGGACAGGGGGGCTATCAGCCCCAGCATTTT. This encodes CASSPGQGGYQPQHF.

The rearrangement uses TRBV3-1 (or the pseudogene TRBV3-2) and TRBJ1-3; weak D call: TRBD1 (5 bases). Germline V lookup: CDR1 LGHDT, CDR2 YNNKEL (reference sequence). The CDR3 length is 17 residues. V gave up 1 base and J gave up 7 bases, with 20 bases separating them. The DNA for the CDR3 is TGTGCCAGCAGCCAAGTTCTGCTAGGACAATACGGGAACACCATATATTTT. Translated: CASSQVLLGQYGNTIYF.

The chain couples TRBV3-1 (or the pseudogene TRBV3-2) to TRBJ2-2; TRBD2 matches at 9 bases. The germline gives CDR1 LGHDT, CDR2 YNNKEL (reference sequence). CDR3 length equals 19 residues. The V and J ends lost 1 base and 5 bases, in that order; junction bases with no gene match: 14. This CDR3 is CASSQGASSGRGKTGELFF. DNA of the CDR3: TGTGCCAGCAGCCAAGGGGCGAGTAGCGGGAGAGGGAAAACCGGGGAGCTGTTTTTT.

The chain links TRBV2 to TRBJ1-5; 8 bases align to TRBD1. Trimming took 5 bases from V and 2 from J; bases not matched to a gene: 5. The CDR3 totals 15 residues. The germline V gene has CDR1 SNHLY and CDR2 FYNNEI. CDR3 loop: CASSLPTGGNQPQHF. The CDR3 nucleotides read TGTGCCAGCAGTTTACCGACAGGGGGCAATCAGCCCCAGCATTTT. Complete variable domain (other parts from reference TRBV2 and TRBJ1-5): EPEVTQTPSHQVTQMGQEVILRCVPISNHLYFYWYRQILGQKVEFLVSFYNNEISEKSEIFDDQFSVERPDGSNFTLKIRSTKLEDSAMYFCASSLPTGGNQPQHFGDGTRLSIL.

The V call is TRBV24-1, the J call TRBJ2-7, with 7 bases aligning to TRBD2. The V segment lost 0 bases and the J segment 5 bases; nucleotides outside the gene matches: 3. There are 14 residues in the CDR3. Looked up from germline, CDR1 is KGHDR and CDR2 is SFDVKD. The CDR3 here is CATSDLRLAHEQYF. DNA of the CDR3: TGTGCCACCAGTGATTTGCGACTAGCCCACGAGCAGTACTTC.

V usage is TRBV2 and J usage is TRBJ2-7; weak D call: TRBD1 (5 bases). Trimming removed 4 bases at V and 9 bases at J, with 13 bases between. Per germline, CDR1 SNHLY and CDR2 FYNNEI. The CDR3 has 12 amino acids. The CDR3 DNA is TGTGCCAGCAGTGTGGGGCCCCAGGGGCAGTACTTC. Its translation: CASSVGPQGQYF.

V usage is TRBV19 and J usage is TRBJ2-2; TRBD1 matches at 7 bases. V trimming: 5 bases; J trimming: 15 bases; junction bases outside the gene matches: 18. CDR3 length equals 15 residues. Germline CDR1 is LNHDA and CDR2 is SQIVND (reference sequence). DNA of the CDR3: TGTGCCAGTAGTTTCCTCCCCCGGACAGGAAGTATGTTGTTTTTT. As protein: CASSFLPRTGSMLFF. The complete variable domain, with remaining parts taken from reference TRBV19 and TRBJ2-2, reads DGGITQSPKYLFRKEGQNVTLSCEQNLNHDAMYWYRQDPGQGLRLIYYSQIVNDFQKGDIAEGYSVSREKKESFPLTVTSAQKNPTAFYLCASSFLPRTGSMLFFGEGSRLTVL.